A few counts support the clone carrying this T cell receptor beta chain. The data were obtained in a study of blood T cell repertoires in COVID-19. Authors' methods: Reference gene primer amplification gave nucleated cell count estimates. Libraries were prepared by immunoSEQ multiplex PCR; TCRdb keeps only in-frame clonotypes and omits some of them. Clonal size and the V and J genes are those of that table, whereas D and trimming came from the DNA. Of approximately 200,000 clones in the sample, 85% were seen once. The CDR3 has 15 amino acids. Trimming left V 0 bases short and J 5 bases short, with 14 bases between. Per the germline V gene, CDR1 is SGDLS and CDR2 is YYNGEE.

This TCR came from a person aged 65-85 years with COVID-19, enrolled during active disease. The chain links TRBV9 to TRBJ1-1, with D possibly TRBD1 on 5 matching bases. The sample consisted of peripheral blood. As DNA, the CDR3 is TGTGCCAGCAGCGTAGGAGCGGTGGAGGGGACTGAAGCTTTCTTT. Protein sequence: CASSVGAVEGTEAFF.